One sample yielded the 25 T cell receptor beta chains listed below, sequenced in a study of radiotherapy plus CTLA-4 blockade in lung cancer. Sequencing used immunoSEQ multiplex PCR; TCRdb keeps in-frame clones, though not all of them. The table has under 50,000 clones, 65% to 90% seen once; the top ten hold approximately 23%. Sequenced here: peripheral blood, sampled from a patient treated with radiotherapy plus ipilimumab. The source of these receptors is a human donor with non-small cell lung cancer whose response to radiotherapy plus ipilimumab could not be evaluated.

J is TRBJ1-2 and V is TRBV5-4; D is perhaps TRBD1 (5 bases). Trimming took 3 bases from V and 4 from J, leaving 13 bases between them. The CDR3 is made up of 14 amino acids. Germline CDR1 is SGHNT and CDR2 is YYREEE (reference sequence). This CDR3 is CASSSSSGSYGYTF. CDR3 DNA sequence: TGTGCCAGCAGCTCGTCCTCAGGGTCCTATGGCTACACCTTC.

The chain combines TRBV5-1 with TRBJ1-1; D ambiguous. CDR3 length: 12 residues. Germline CDR1 reads SGHRS; CDR2 reads YFSETQ. The V end lost 4 bases, the J end lost 8 bases, and 12 bases lay between the germline ends. CDR3 nucleotides: TGCGCCAGCAGCCAAGGCGGGAGGGAAGCTTTCTTT. Translation: CASSQGGREAFF.

CDR3 sequence (DNA): TGTGCCAGCAGTGCTTTCACAGGGGACAATGAGCAGTTCTTC. Protein: CASSAFTGDNEQFF. The rearrangement joins TRBV28 to TRBJ2-1, with 7 bases aligning to TRBD1. V shed 5 bases and J 5 bases; nucleotides not matched to a gene: 6. Germline V gene data show CDR1 as MDHEN and CDR2 as SYDVKM. The CDR3 has 14 amino acids.

The rearrangement links TRBV18 to TRBJ2-5, with TRBD2 identical over 7 bases. Germline lookup yields CDR1 KGHSH and CDR2 LQKENI. The CDR3 covers 12 residues. Trimming removed 6 bases from V and 5 bases from J; junction bases left unmatched: 3. CDR3 amino acids: CASSSGGETQYF. The CDR3 DNA is TGTGCCAGCTCTTCCGGGGGGGAGACCCAGTACTTC.

This chain links TRBV27 with TRBJ2-5; 8 bases agree with TRBD2. Germline trimming cut 0 bases from V and 1 base from J; bases unmatched to any gene: 10. The germline V gene encodes CDR1 MNHEY and CDR2 SMNVEV (reference sequence). This CDR3 comprises 18 residues. CDR3 in amino acids: CASSLSVGGARLQETQYF. The CDR3 nucleotides read TGTGCCAGCAGTTTATCCGTCGGGGGGGCGAGACTCCAAGAGACCCAGTACTTC.

This rearrangement joins TRBV7-2 to TRBJ2-1; 8 nucleotides match TRBD2. After removal of 5 bases from V and 8 bases from J, the junction contained 8 bases not matched to a gene. Germline V gene sequence: CDR1 SGHTA, CDR2 FQGNSA. There are 14 residues in the CDR3. Here the CDR3 reads CASSISGGPYEQFF. CDR3 DNA: TGTGCCAGCAGCATAAGCGGGGGCCCTTATGAGCAGTTCTTC.

This chain joins TRBV5-1 and TRBJ1-1, with D perhaps matching TRBD1 (5 bases). In germline, CDR1 is SGHRS, CDR2 YFSETQ. The CDR3 is made up of 14 amino acids. V gave up 3 bases and J gave up 3 bases, with 12 bases separating them. The CDR3, as DNA: TGCGCCAGCAGCTCGACAGTAACATACACTGAAGCTTTCTTT. Translation: CASSSTVTYTEAFF.

The chain links TRBV21-1 to TRBJ1-1. TRBV21-1 is a known pseudogene. This CDR3 comprises 13 residues. The CDR3 coding sequence is TGTGCCAGCAGCAAAGGGGGGGGTGTCGAAGCTTTCTTT. It yields the protein CASSKGGGVEAFF.

V is TRBV10-3 and J is TRBJ2-1; a possible D gene is TRBD1 (5 bases). The CDR3 totals 15 residues. CDR1 is ENHRY and CDR2 is SYGVKD in the germline V gene. Trimming stripped 3 bases from V and 0 bases from J, with 9 bases between. The CDR3 spells CAISEGDVSYNEQFF. The CDR3 coding sequence is TGTGCCATCAGTGAAGGGGATGTCTCCTACAATGAGCAGTTCTTC.

The rearrangement links TRBV5-1 to TRBJ2-3, with 12 positions matching TRBD2. Germline V gives CDR1 SGHRS, CDR2 YFSETQ. There are 15 residues in the CDR3. V shed 5 bases, J shed 2 bases, and the junction held 3 bases outside the gene matches. The CDR3 loop reads CASRRTSGITDTQYF. The CDR3 DNA reads as TGCGCCAGCAGGAGGACTAGCGGGATCACAGATACGCAGTATTTT.

This clone was recorded once. The chain employs TRBV12-5 and TRBJ2-1; maybe TRBD2 (6 bases). V lost 7 bases, J lost 4 bases, and 14 bases lay in between. This CDR3 is 14 amino acids long. Germline loops: CDR1 LGHNT, CDR2 FRNRAP. CDR3 DNA sequence: TGTGCTAGTGCCCCCGGGGGTTCTTACAATGAGCAGTTCTTC. Translating gives CASAPGGSYNEQFF.

The J gene is TRBJ2-1, the V gene TRBV7-2; the D gene is possibly TRBD2 (7 bases). Trimming removed 6 bases from V and 0 bases from J, with 15 bases in between. The germline gives CDR1 SGHTA, CDR2 FQGNSA. The CDR3 has 16 amino acids. The CDR3: CASRPGGGGSYNEQFF. CDR3 in DNA: TGTGCCAGCAGACCCGGAGGGGGGGGCTCCTACAATGAGCAGTTCTTC. Full variable domain (outside the CDR3, taken from reference TRBV7-2 and TRBJ2-1): GAGVSQSPSNKVTEKGKDVELRCDPISGHTALYWYRQSLGQGLEFLIYFQGNSAPDKSGLPSDRFSAERTGGSVSTLTIQRTQQEDSAVYLCASRPGGGGSYNEQFFGPGTRLTVL.

Written as DNA, the CDR3 is TGTGCCACGGCGTGGGGGGGCCAAGAGACCCAGTACTTC. Protein sequence: CATAWGGQETQYF. The chain combines TRBV28 with TRBJ2-5; TRBD2 aligns across 7 bases. The CDR3 is 13 residues long. V lost 10 bases and J lost 1; bases outside the gene matches: 6. Per germline, CDR1 MDHEN and CDR2 SYDVKM.

The rearrangement links TRBV4-1 to TRBJ2-3, with 7 nucleotides matching TRBD1. CDR1 and CDR2 (germline): MGHRA, YSYEKL. CDR3 length equals 14 residues. The junction had 7 bases not matched to a gene; V was cut back by 6 bases and J by 4 bases. The CDR3 spells CASSRGGGADTQYF. CDR3 DNA: TGCGCCAGCAGTCGAGGGGGCGGTGCAGATACGCAGTATTTT.

This chain links TRBV28 with TRBJ2-5, with TRBD2 matching over 10 bases. V shed 6 bases, J shed 14 bases, and the junction held 6 bases outside the gene matches. Germline V gene lookup returns CDR1 MDHEN and CDR2 SYDVKM. The CDR3 sequence is 11 residues long. The CDR3 DNA reads TGTGCCAGCAGGTCTAGCGGGAGACTTTACTTC. Its translation: CASRSSGRLYF.

The chain uses TRBV7-9 and TRBJ1-1; possibly TRBD1 for D (6 bases). CDR3 length equals 13 residues. Trimming removed 5 bases at V and 6 bases at J, with 13 bases between. Germline CDR1 SEHNR, CDR2 FQNEAQ (reference sequence). For the CDR3, the DNA is TGTGCCAGCAGCCAGGGGTCGTGGGCTGAAGCTTTCTTT. This encodes CASSQGSWAEAFF.

This clone was seen just once. This chain joins TRBV5-8 and TRBJ2-7; TRBD2 matches at 8 bases. The CDR3 spans 15 residues. The V and J ends lost 6 bases and 1 base, in that order; junction bases with no gene match: 9. Germline lookup yields CDR1 SGHTS and CDR2 YDEGEE. CDR3 sequence reads: CASTAGGLPSYEQYF. DNA for the CDR3: TGTGCCAGCACGGCGGGGGGCTTACCTTCCTACGAGCAGTACTTC.

This clone was seen a single time. The chain employs TRBV4-3 and TRBJ2-3; D is undetermined. This CDR3 has 16 amino acids. Germline CDR1 and CDR2: LGHNA and YSLEER. The germline V and J ends were trimmed by 0 bases and 1 base, with 11 bases remaining between them. The CDR3, as DNA: TGCGCCAGCAGCCAAGATCGGAGTGGCCGCACAGATACGCAGTATTTT. Translation gives CASSQDRSGRTDTQYF.

This chain links TRBV27 with TRBJ2-5; the D is unclear. Germline assignment: CDR1 MNHEY and CDR2 SMNVEV (reference sequence). V lost 6 bases and J 7 bases, leaving 9 bases between the germline ends. The length of the CDR3 is 11 residues. The CDR3 DNA sequence: TGTGCCAGCAGCCCCTCGGGGACCCAGTACTTC. It is translated as CASSPSGTQYF.

The genes are TRBV11-3 and TRBJ2-5; D is perhaps TRBD1 (6 bases). Germline assignment: CDR1 SGHNT and CDR2 YENEEA. The V end lost 0 bases, the J end lost 9 bases, and 11 bases lay between the germline ends. The CDR3 runs to 13 residues. In DNA form, the CDR3 reads TGTGCCAGCAGCTTAGAATCTGAGGGGGCCCAGTACTTC. This encodes CASSLESEGAQYF.

This clone was counted once. V gene TRBV27 combines with J gene TRBJ1-5; TRBD1 matches at 8 bases. The CDR3 sequence is 15 residues long. V was clipped by 0 bases and J by 9 bases; unmatched bases: 7. Germline V gene sequence: CDR1 MNHEY, CDR2 SMNVEV (reference sequence). The CDR3 coding sequence is TGTGCCAGCAGTTTATCGAGGACAGGGATCTGGCCCCAGCATTTT. This sequence encodes CASSLSRTGIWPQHF.

The chain carries TRBV14 and TRBJ1-2, with D possibly matching TRBD1 (6 bases). V was shortened by 6 bases and J by 3 bases, with 11 bases between the two germline ends. The CDR3 has 13 residues. The germline V gene encodes CDR1 SGHDN and CDR2 FVKESK. CDR3 coding DNA: TGTGCCAGCAGGTCAGGGGCGGACTATGGCTACACCTTC. It encodes CASRSGADYGYTF. The full variable domain, in which reference TRBV14 and TRBJ1-2 provide the parts outside the CDR3, is EAGVTQFPSHSVIEKGQTVTLRCDPISGHDNLYWYRRVMGKEIKFLLHFVKESKQDESGMPNNRFLAERTGGTYSTLKVQPAELEDSGVYFCASRSGADYGYTFGSGTRLTVV.

The chain employs TRBV7-2 and TRBJ2-5; unclear D gene. CDR3 size: 13 residues. Germline lookup yields CDR1 SGHTA and CDR2 FQGNSA. Trimming removed 5 bases from V and 7 bases from J, with 14 bases in between. The CDR3 loop reads CASSTPGHGTQYF. In DNA, the CDR3 is TGTGCCAGCAGCACACCTGGCCATGGGACCCAGTACTTC. Full variable domain (rest looked up from reference TRBV7-2 and TRBJ2-5): GAGVSQSPSNKVTEKGKDVELRCDPISGHTALYWYRQSLGQGLEFLIYFQGNSAPDKSGLPSDRFSAERTGGSVSTLTIQRTQQEDSAVYLCASSTPGHGTQYFGPGTRLLVL.

The chain carries TRBV13 and TRBJ2-1; 7 bases align to TRBD2. The CDR3 runs 15 residues. Trimming at V came to 7 bases and at J to 6 bases, leaving 12 bases not matched to a gene. Germline-derived CDR1 and CDR2 are PRHDT and FYEKMQ (reference sequence). CDR3 sequence reads: CASNSAGTMSNEQFF. In DNA, the CDR3 is TGTGCCAGCAACTCAGCCGGGACTATGTCCAATGAGCAGTTCTTC.

The V and J genes are TRBV18 and TRBJ2-3; TRBD2 is a possible D gene (5 bases). Per germline, CDR1 KGHSH and CDR2 LQKENI. This CDR3 has 13 amino acids. V lost 5 bases to trimming and J lost 2 bases, with 8 bases between them. The CDR3 region has the DNA TGTGCCAGCTCAAGCGGCCACACAGATACGCAGTATTTT. Its protein product is CASSSGHTDTQYF. Full variable domain (outside the CDR3, taken from reference TRBV18 and TRBJ2-3): NAGVMQNPRHLVRRRGQEARLRCSPMKGHSHVYWYRQLPEEGLKFMVYLQKENIIDESGMPKERFSAEFPKEGPSILRIQQVVRGDSAAYFCASSSGHTDTQYFGPGTRLTVL.